This T cell receptor (beta chain) derives from a study of blood T cell repertoires in COVID-19. Overall study context: Sites across the United States, Italy and Spain contributed samples from acute and convalescent COVID-19.

V lost 7 bases and J lost 4, with 14 bases in between. Germline CDR1 is MNHEY and CDR2 is SVGAGI. This CDR3 is 14 amino acids long. Repertoires were generated with immunoSEQ multiplex PCR, while TCRdb's copy carries only in-frame clones and drops some. This table has 70,000 to 95,000 clones, approximately 86% appearing once. This receptor was identified in a woman aged 70-85 years with active or convalescent COVID-19. Material for sequencing was peripheral blood. The chain employs TRBV6-5 and TRBJ1-5; D remains unclear. CDR3 residues: CASTTAAANQPQHF. The CDR3 bases are TGTGCCAGCACCACAGCGGCAGCTAATCAGCCCCAGCATTTT.